This TCR beta chain was captured in a study of blood T cell repertoires in COVID-19. Germline CDR1 MDHEN, CDR2 SYDVKM. The CDR3 loop spans 12 amino acids. V dropped 5 bases and J dropped 4 bases, with 9 bases sitting between them. Here immunoSEQ multiplex PCR was the method, and the copy in TCRdb shows in-frame clones only, minus some. The table has about 170,000 clones, around 93% seen once. The sequence was obtained from a woman aged 45 to 65 with acute or convalescent COVID-19. Sequenced input: peripheral blood. The gene calls are TRBV28 and TRBJ2-7; D unclear. DNA of the CDR3: TGTGCCAGCAGTCCTCAACTTTACGAGCAGTACTTC. It yields the protein CASSPQLYEQYF.